This T cell receptor (beta chain) appears in the sequencing data of a study of T cells in Graves' hyperthyroidism and ophthalmopathy (dated by TCRdb to the late 2010s). The study in broad terms: Peripheral blood was collected at initial diagnosis, before any treatment. TCR V-J signatures able to tell the groups apart were searched for in a discovery cohort of 95 or so patients, of whom around 43 had Graves' ophthalmopathy and roughly 59 had stable Graves' hyperthyroidism. Following sampling, methimazole starting at 30 mg daily was given to hyperthyroidism patients, and high-dose intravenous methylprednisolone was given to ophthalmopathy patients. The roughly 100 discovery patients were divided at random into training and test sets in a 7:3 ratio. An independent validation cohort of about 19 hyperthyroidism patients and over 15 patients who later progressed to ophthalmopathy tested prospective prediction of ophthalmopathy. In addition, the study compared T-cell repertoires in thyroid tissue and in blood from over 5 Graves' hyperthyroidism patients. According to the paper, TCR Vbeta CDR3 sequencing was carried out on 135 peripheral blood samples, which came from more than 40 ophthalmopathy, 75 or so hyperthyroidism and approximately 17 progressor patients.

What the study reported, not specific to this receptor: Ophthalmopathy was separated from stable hyperthyroidism by a 13 V-J signature model, with over 85% sensitivity and approximately 81% specificity obtained in cross-validation and 80%/75% obtained in testing. No statistical method was used to fix the sample size in advance, and group allocation was not hidden from the investigators. Most expanded thyroid clonotypes (frequency above 0.001) were also found in blood, which suggests that blood repertoires may mirror thyroid immune responses. In validation, the model predicted progression to ophthalmopathy with just under 71% sensitivity and 72% to 85% specificity, a median of about 6.7 months before onset.

This clonotype was detected many times. This clone's antigen is unknown. Base qualities are missing; no much larger clone stands one base away. The TCR beta CDR3 regions were amplified from the RNA transcripts. The first round of RT-PCR for the TCR CDR3 was performed with the HTBI primer set and the Qiagen OneStep RT-PCR kit. Libraries were constructed in a second round of multiplex PCR, after which size selection and purification were carried out. Libraries were sequenced paired-end with 100 bp reads on an Illumina HiSeq2000. In the paper's pipeline: SOAPnuke was used to process the raw data, with reads discarded if the reads contained adapters or uncalled bases, had a mean Phred below 15, or lacked an exact constant-primer or identifier match. COPE v1.2.5 was used to merge high-quality paired reads, and clonotypes were defined as unique nucleotide sequences. MiTCR v1.1 was used to align clonotypes to the IMGT TRBV, TRBD and TRBJ reference segments. The analysis was restricted to V-J combinations with a frequency above 0.0001, which together covered roughly 99% of the repertoires. The TCS score was defined as F50 (clonal expansion) divided by E x V (chaos), with BLOSUM62-based TCRdist calculated between CDR3 peptides within each V-J. Welch's t-statistics and random forest reduced fewer than 600 V-J features to about 12, which were used in a naive Bayes classifier (R e1071). The raw public reads went through TCRdb reprocessing: fastp at Q25, MiXCR clone calling, in-frame beta chains kept. Each entry merges the rows of one CDR3 protein and shows their most common DNA and genes. None of the V and J calls come from the authors' own analysis; TCRdb made them. Present in this sample are some 620,000 distinct CDR3 sequences, around 15% of which were seen just once. Together, the top ten hold 3% to 4% of the sample.

CDR1 and CDR2 are drawn from the germline V gene: MDHEN, SYDVKM. From the cysteine through the phenylalanine, the CDR3 covers 13 amino acids. The DNA shown is the 39-base CDR3, in frame from base 1. V loses 10 bases, J loses 5 bases, and the germline ends lie 17 bases apart. Graves' hyperthyroidism was defined as stable when no progression to ophthalmopathy occurred over 18 months of follow-up. Hyperthyroidism patients were newly diagnosed, had a disease duration of under 2 months, and were aged 18 to 65 years. The study excluded patients with uncontrolled infections, other autoimmune diseases, pregnancy or lactation. Diagnoses were based on clinical symptoms, serum thyroxine and TRAb, thyroid ultrasound and orbital computed tomography. Ficoll-Paque density gradient centrifugation was used to isolate PBMCs from under 11 ml of fresh peripheral blood. Total RNA was extracted with Trizol reagent, and quality was checked on an Agilent 2100 Bioanalyzer.

The chain is encoded by TRBV28 joined to TRBJ1-1; the D gene assignment is ambiguous. The source of this sequence is a woman between 25 and 40 years old with Graves' hyperthyroidism. Material for sequencing was blood. The nucleotide sequence is TGTGCCACCCTATTACAGCGGAGTACTGAAGCTTTCTTT. This codes for CATLLQRSTEAFF.